This entry is about one T cell receptor beta chain. Antigen: not known. Generated by immunoSEQ multiplex PCR, the TCRdb table keeps only in-frame clones and is missing some. The sample shows fewer than 35,000 clones, roughly 88% of them seen only once. The time point was: week 23, last vaccination. Each vaccine dose was 300 ug of mutant IDH1 20-mer peptide, with topical imiquimod. Germline V gene sequence: CDR1 GTSNPN, CDR2 SVGIG (reference sequence). The germline V and J ends were trimmed by 0 bases and 7 bases, with 7 bases remaining between them. The CDR3 is 12 residues long. The data are from a study of a mutant IDH1 vaccine in newly diagnosed glioma. On the study more broadly: Vaccination of patients was performed eight times, in weeks 1, 3, 5, 7, 11, 15, 19 and 23. Vaccines were begun 4-6 weeks after radiotherapy alone, or with temozolomide cycles. Therapy received beforehand was radiotherapy, temozolomide, or both, with most patients given both.

This chain links TRBV30 with TRBJ2-1; D is possibly TRBD1 (6 bases). Sequences were derived from PBMCs, sampled from a glioma patient whose treatment included an IDH1 peptide vaccine. The TCR was taken from a man in his forties with glioma. In DNA form, the CDR3 reads TGTGCCTGGAGTGTACAGGGTAATGAGCAGTTCTTC. It is translated as CAWSVQGNEQFF.